One and the same sample provided the 21 T cell receptor beta chains below, sequenced in a study of technical replicates of blood from a handful of donors. Some clones are missing from TCRdb's copy, which holds only in-frame ones; the method was immunoSEQ multiplex PCR. The profile covers under 90,000 clones, with approximately 90% appearing a single time and roughly 0.26% taken by the ten largest. What was sequenced was T cells isolated from PBMCs. These receptor sequences come from a human donor in good health.

This clone was detected once. V gene TRBV5-1 combines with J gene TRBJ2-2; TRBD1 is a possible D gene (6 bases). Germline V gives CDR1 SGHRS, CDR2 YFSETQ. The CDR3 extends over 15 amino acids. Trimming took 4 bases from V and 0 from J, leaving 10 bases between them. Here the CDR3 reads CASSADSSNTGELFF. CDR3 DNA sequence: TGCGCCAGCAGCGCGGACAGCTCGAACACCGGGGAGCTGTTTTTT.

This clone showed up just once. The chain employs TRBV5-5 and TRBJ1-1; unclear D gene. The ends were cut back, 5 bases at V and 0 bases at J, with 8 bases in the middle. This CDR3 has 13 amino acids. In germline, CDR1 is SGHKS, CDR2 YYEKEE (reference sequence). This chain's CDR3 is CASRNSLNTEAFF. DNA of the CDR3: TGTGCCAGCAGAAACAGTCTGAACACTGAAGCTTTCTTT.

The chain couples TRBV28 to TRBJ1-5; D is perhaps TRBD1 (6 bases). The CDR3 runs to 15 residues. Germline assignment: CDR1 MDHEN and CDR2 SYDVKM. Trimming left V 4 bases short and J 4 bases short, with 14 bases between. CDR3 protein: CASSSPDRPNQPQHF. CDR3 nucleotide sequence: TGTGCCAGCAGTTCTCCCGACAGGCCTAATCAGCCCCAGCATTTT.

This sequence joins TRBV15 and TRBJ1-4; 7 nucleotides agree with TRBD1. The V gene end was trimmed by 1 base and the J gene end by 7 bases; junction bases not matched to a gene: 6. This CDR3 is 15 amino acids long. From germline, CDR1 is LNHNV and CDR2 YYDKDF (reference sequence). The CDR3 DNA reads TGTGCCACCAGCAGAGCCGGGACAGCGGGTGAAAAACTGTTTTTT. It specifies CATSRAGTAGEKLFF.

This clone was seen once. V usage is TRBV28 and J usage is TRBJ1-1, with a tentative D call TRBD1 (6 bases). Germline values: CDR1 MDHEN, CDR2 SYDVKM. V lost 5 bases and J 4 bases, leaving 17 bases between the germline ends. The CDR3 length is 15 residues. CDR3 DNA sequence: TGTGCCAGCAGTCTTCTACAGGGCGTAGGCACTGAAGCTTTCTTT. It specifies CASSLLQGVGTEAFF.

The V call is TRBV29-1, the J call TRBJ2-1; perhaps TRBD1 as D (5 bases). The germline gives CDR1 SQVTM, CDR2 ANQGSEA. This CDR3 comprises 14 residues. The V end lost 2 bases, the J end lost 6 bases, and 14 bases lay between the germline ends. CDR3 coding DNA: TGCAGCGTTGAAACGGTTCAGGGTCCCAATGAGCAGTTCTTC. Its protein is CSVETVQGPNEQFF.

This chain connects TRBV5-1 to TRBJ2-7, with D perhaps TRBD1 (5 bases). This CDR3 spans 13 amino acids. V shed 3 bases and J shed 4 bases, with 11 bases lying between them. The germline gives CDR1 SGHRS, CDR2 YFSETQ. The CDR3 DNA reads TGCGCCAGCAGCTCACAGGTGGGGTACGAGCAGTACTTC. This sequence encodes CASSSQVGYEQYF.

The V gene is TRBV19, the J gene TRBJ2-1, with TRBD2 identical over 11 bases. From germline, CDR1 is LNHDA and CDR2 SQIVND (reference sequence). Trimming removed 3 bases from V and 10 bases from J; junction bases left unmatched: 5. This CDR3 contains 14 residues. CDR3 in DNA: TGTGCCAGTAGTATCCTAGCGGGAGGCGGCGAGCAGTTCTTC. Translating it yields CASSILAGGGEQFF. Drawing the rest from reference TRBV19 and TRBJ2-1, the complete variable domain is DGGITQSPKYLFRKEGQNVTLSCEQNLNHDAMYWYRQDPGQGLRLIYYSQIVNDFQKGDIAEGYSVSREKKESFPLTVTSAQKNPTAFYLCASSILAGGGEQFFGPGTRLTVL.

The genes are TRBV19 and TRBJ2-1; no firm D call. V was cut by 4 bases and J by 0 bases, with 19 bases left in between. Germline values: CDR1 LNHDA, CDR2 SQIVND (reference sequence). This CDR3 has 18 residues. As DNA, the CDR3 is TGTGCCAGTAGTAAACCCCCGACAAGGCTGAACTCCTACAATGAGCAGTTCTTC. As protein: CASSKPPTRLNSYNEQFF.

The sample holds one count of this clone. The CDR3 spells CASSSPIAGTEAFF. The CDR3 bases are TGTGCCAGCAGCTCTCCTATAGCGGGAACTGAAGCTTTCTTT. This chain connects TRBV6-5 to TRBJ1-1; D ambiguous. The V and J ends lost 6 bases and 5 bases respectively, with 16 bases between them. Germline lookup yields CDR1 MNHEY and CDR2 SVGAGI. The CDR3 runs 14 residues.

The V and J genes are TRBV7-8 and TRBJ1-2; perhaps TRBD1 as D (5 bases). The ends were cut back, 1 base at V and 4 bases at J, with 22 bases in the middle. CDR1 and CDR2 from the germline V gene are SGHVS and FQNEAQ. The CDR3 has 18 amino acids. The DNA of the CDR3 is TGTGCCAGCAGCTTAGTCTCCCACCGTGACAGCCCGGGCTATGGCTACACCTTC. It encodes CASSLVSHRDSPGYGYTF.

The rearrangement links TRBV6-4 to TRBJ2-1, with 15 bases identical to TRBD2. The V gene end was trimmed by 0 bases and the J gene end by 4 bases; junction bases not matched to a gene: 10. Looked up from germline, CDR1 is MRHNA and CDR2 is SNTAGT. This CDR3 is built from 20 residues. CDR3 residues: CASSDSGLAGGLGRYNEQFF. The DNA for the CDR3 is TGTGCCAGCAGTGACTCGGGACTAGCGGGAGGCCTGGGGAGATACAATGAGCAGTTCTTC.

The V gene is TRBV30, the J gene TRBJ1-3; no definite D call. CDR1 and CDR2 from the germline V gene are GTSNPN and SVGIG (reference sequence). CDR3 length: 13 amino acids. V was clipped by 5 bases and J by 0 bases, with 8 bases between them. The CDR3 loop is CAWAGSSGNTIYF. In DNA, the CDR3 is TGTGCCTGGGCGGGTAGCTCTGGAAACACCATATATTTT.

This clone has only one observation. The chain employs TRBV5-4 and TRBJ1-1, with TRBD1 as a possible D gene (6 bases). Trimming pared 4 bases from V and 5 bases from J, leaving 18 bases between. The germline CDR1 and CDR2 sequences are SGHNT and YYREEE (reference sequence). The CDR3 consists of 15 residues. In DNA, the CDR3 is TGTGCCAGCAGCCCCGACCTCGGGGGGCTGACTGAAGCTTTCTTT. Protein sequence: CASSPDLGGLTEAFF.

V usage is TRBV5-1 and J usage is TRBJ2-1; the D gene is possibly TRBD2 (6 bases). This CDR3 is 15 amino acids long. The germline V and J ends were trimmed by 0 bases and 6 bases, with 13 bases remaining between them. Germline V CDR1 and CDR2: SGHRS, YFSETQ. This CDR3 is CASSLEPGLVNEQFF. CDR3 coding DNA: TGCGCCAGCAGCTTGGAACCGGGACTTGTCAATGAGCAGTTCTTC.

The chain has TRBV28 and TRBJ2-7, with 11 bases identical to TRBD1. V shed 5 bases, J shed 2 bases, and the junction held 5 bases outside the gene matches. Germline V gene sequence: CDR1 MDHEN, CDR2 SYDVKM. CDR3 length: 15 amino acids. The CDR3 protein is CASSPVGQGAYEQYF. The CDR3 DNA follows: TGTGCCAGCAGTCCGGTGGGACAGGGGGCCTACGAGCAGTACTTC.

The chain uses TRBV10-3 and TRBJ2-7, with 9 bases lining up with TRBD2. CDR3 length: 13 amino acids. The V and J ends lost 6 bases and 5 bases, in that order; junction bases with no gene match: 5. The germline gives CDR1 ENHRY, CDR2 SYGVKD. DNA for the CDR3: TGTGCCATCAGCGAACTAGCGGGCGACGAGCAGTACTTC. This codes for CAISELAGDEQYF.

The CDR3 sequence: CASSQGPGITNTEAFF. The CDR3 nucleotides are TGTGCCAGCAGCCAAGGACCAGGGATTACGAACACTGAAGCTTTCTTT. The chain links TRBV4-2 to TRBJ1-1; the D gene is possibly TRBD1 (5 bases). Trimming cost V 1 base and J 1 base, with 13 bases left between them. The CDR3 totals 16 residues. Per the germline V gene, CDR1 is LGHNA and CDR2 is YNFKEQ.

The chain carries TRBV19 and TRBJ2-2, with a tentative D call TRBD2 (5 bases). The CDR3 loop spans 18 amino acids. The V and J ends lost 6 bases and 4 bases respectively, with 24 bases between them. From germline, CDR1 is LNHDA and CDR2 SQIVND (reference sequence). The CDR3 region has the DNA TGTGCCAGTAGCCAATATCCCCCGGCTAGCCTCGGCACCGGGGAGCTGTTTTTT. Encoded protein: CASSQYPPASLGTGELFF.

This chain uses TRBV7-5 with TRBJ2-7; the table's TRBD2 call for D was not verified on the DNA. TRBV7-5 represents a pseudogene. The CDR3 loop spans 13 amino acids. In DNA, the CDR3 is TGTGTCAGAAGAGTAGAACCTAGCTACGAGCAGTACTTC. It translates to CVRRVEPSYEQYF.

The genes are TRBV6-5 and TRBJ2-5; tentative D call: TRBD1 (6 bases). The CDR3 is made up of 13 amino acids. Deletions cut 6 bases from V and 3 bases from J, with 11 bases between. From germline, CDR1 is MNHEY and CDR2 SVGAGI. The DNA for the CDR3 is TGTGCCAGCAGACAGGGTTGGGAAGAGACCCAGTACTTC. It codes for CASRQGWEETQYF.